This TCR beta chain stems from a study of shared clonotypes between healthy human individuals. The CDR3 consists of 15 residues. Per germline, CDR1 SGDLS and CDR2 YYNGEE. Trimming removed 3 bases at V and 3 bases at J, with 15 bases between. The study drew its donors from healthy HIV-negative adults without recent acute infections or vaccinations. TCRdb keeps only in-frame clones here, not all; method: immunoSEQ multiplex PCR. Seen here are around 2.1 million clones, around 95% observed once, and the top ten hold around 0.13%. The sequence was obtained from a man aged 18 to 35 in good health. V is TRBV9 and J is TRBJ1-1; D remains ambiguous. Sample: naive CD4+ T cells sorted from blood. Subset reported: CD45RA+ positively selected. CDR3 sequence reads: CASSASPRVYTEAFF. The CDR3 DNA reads TGTGCCAGCAGCGCCTCTCCTAGGGTTTACACTGAAGCTTTCTTT.